Listed here are 26 T cell receptor delta chains from one sample, sequenced in a study of gamma delta lymphoproliferative disorders and STAT genes. Sequencing used genomic DNA taken from PBMCs of patients and controls. TCRdb reprocessed the multiplex PCR reads through CATT. This table holds 3,100 or so delta-chain clones, more than 0.95% found once. Material for sequencing was blood. The receptor set was obtained from a human donor in good health.

By share of the sample, this clone is medium-sized (0.01 to 0.1%). This rearrangement joins TRDV1 to TRDJ1; D is ambiguous. Germline CDR1 is TSWWSYY and CDR2 is QGS. This CDR3 has 17 amino acids. V was cut by 3 bases and J by 1 base, with 18 bases left in between. CDR3 DNA sequence: TGTGCTCTTGGGGATTACTGCCAAAACCCCGGCACCGATAAACTCATCTTT. This translates into CALGDYCQNPGTDKLIF.

Details on this clone: TCRdb shows a much larger clone's protein in place of this DNA's translation, and the two differ at residue 13, likely through a read error; the protein shown is translated from the DNA. The V call is TRDV2, the J call TRDJ2, with a weak D call TRDD3 (5 bases). CDR1 is GEAIGNYY and CDR2 is EKD in the germline V gene. V was pared by 1 base and J by 4 bases, with 24 bases between. CDR3 length: 19 residues. This CDR3 reads CACDTVGEANPGSTAQLFF. For the CDR3, the DNA is TGTGCCTGTGACACGGTCGGGGAGGCGAACCCGGGTTCGACAGCACAACTCTTCTTT.

About this clone itself: This likely reflects a read error, since a far larger clone is one base away. This chain links TRDV2 with TRDJ3; 10 positions match TRDD3. CDR1 is GEAIGNYY, CDR2 EKD, per germline. V gave up 0 bases and J gave up 3 bases; unmatched junction bases: 19. The CDR3 totals 23 residues. The CDR3 here is CACDTVSGGGYASEDWDTRQMFF. The CDR3 DNA sequence: TGTGCCTGTGACACCGTCTCTGGAGGGGGATACGCCTCGGAGGACTGGGACACCCGACAGATGTTTTTC.

This clone has more than one count but fewer than ten. Since a far larger clone is one base different, this is likely a read error. Other DNA sequences in this specimen translate into the identical CDR3. This chain connects TRDV2 to TRDJ3; D perhaps matches TRDD3 (5 bases). The CDR3 runs 16 residues. Trimming stripped 1 base from V and 2 bases from J, with 8 bases between. Germline V CDR1 and CDR2: GEAIGNYY, EKD. As DNA, the CDR3 is TGTGCCTGTGACACGTTGGGGACCTGGGACACCCGACAGATGTTTTTC. Residues: CACDTLGTWDTRQMFF.

This clone was detected only a few times. Since a far larger clone is one base different, this is likely a read error. The sample contains more than one DNA sequence encoding this CDR3. The chain combines TRDV2 with TRDJ1, with 10 bases aligning to TRDD3. This CDR3 has 18 residues. Trimming cost V 3 bases and J 2 bases; bases outside gene matches: 14. Germline lookup yields CDR1 GEAIGNYY and CDR2 EKD. CDR3 bases: TGTGCCTGTGACCTCCTTGGGGGGGGATACGCTCGGACCGATAAACTCATCTTT. Protein product: CACDLLGGGYARTDKLIF.

This clone was recorded a few times. This likely stems from a read error, as it lies one base from a far larger clone. Other DNA sequences in the same sample also yield this CDR3. This rearrangement joins TRDV1 to TRDJ1; 9 bases align to TRDD3. From germline, CDR1 is TSWWSYY and CDR2 QGS. The CDR3 extends over 24 amino acids. With 0 bases clipped from V and 1 base from J, the junction kept 27 bases outside the gene matches. The CDR3 loop reads CALGELSRSIPTPSLGIRTDKLIF. The CDR3 nucleotides read TGTGCTCTTGGGGAACTATCAAGATCAATTCCTACTCCTTCGCTGGGGATACGCACCGATAAACTCATCTTT.

This clone was counted only a few times. A far bigger clonotype differs at one base, so this is likely a read error. This sample also contains other DNA sequences that code for the same CDR3. The chain recombines TRDV2 with TRDJ1, with 12 bases aligning to TRDD3. This CDR3 region has 16 residues. J was trimmed by 5 bases and V by 1 base; bases with no gene match: 7. The germline CDR1 and CDR2 sequences are GEAIGNYY and EKD. CDR3 sequence: CACDTPLGDTPDKLIF. CDR3 in DNA: TGTGCCTGTGACACACCCCTGGGGGATACGCCTGATAAACTCATCTTT.

The table lists this clone with a few counts. A read error is likely here: a far larger clone is one base away. The same CDR3 can be traced to other DNA sequences in this sample. This chain links TRDV2 with TRDJ1; tentatively, D is TRDD3 (6 bases). V lost 1 base, J lost 0 bases, and 14 bases lay in between. The CDR3 loop spans 16 amino acids. CDR1 and CDR2 from the germline V gene are GEAIGNYY and EKD. CDR3 coding DNA: TGTGCCTGTGACACTGTTGGGGGGCAGTACACCGATAAACTCATCTTT. Translating it yields CACDTVGGQYTDKLIF.

On this clone: TCRdb's protein, taken from a much larger clone, differs from this DNA's translation at residue 5, likely owing to a read error; the protein displayed comes from the DNA. This chain links TRDV2 with TRDJ1, with 9 nucleotides matching TRDD3. CDR1 is GEAIGNYY, CDR2 EKD, per germline. The CDR3 extends over 16 amino acids. The junction had 7 bases not matched to a gene; V was cut back by 3 bases and J by 0 bases. CDR3 nucleotides: TGTGCCTGTGACGAACTGGGGGACCCGTACACCGATAAACTCATCTTT. It translates to CACDELGDPYTDKLIF.

As concerns this clone: This likely stems from a read error, as it lies one base from a far larger clone. This sample also contains other DNA sequences that code for the same CDR3. The chain joins TRDV2 to TRDJ3; TRDD3 agrees at 8 bases. With 3 bases clipped from V and 2 bases from J, the junction kept 17 bases outside the gene matches. Germline lookup yields CDR1 GEAIGNYY and CDR2 EKD. The CDR3 length is 21 residues. This CDR3 reads CACDLVELGDTTAWDTRQMFF. As DNA, the CDR3 is TGTGCCTGTGACTTGGTTGAACTAGGGGATACTACGGCCTGGGACACCCGACAGATGTTTTTC.

There are a few counts of this clone. The protein in TCRdb stems from a much larger clone and differs at residue 4 from this DNA's translation, likely a read error; here the protein is translated from the DNA. The chain couples TRDV2 to TRDJ1; D is perhaps TRDD2 (6 bases). Between the trimmed V and J ends, which lost 6 bases and 0 bases, there was a span of 28 bases. Per germline, CDR1 GEAIGNYY and CDR2 EKD. CDR3 length equals 19 residues. Here the CDR3 reads CACNAAPLPQTGDTDKLIF. Here the CDR3 DNA reads TGTGCCTGTAACGCCGCCCCCCTTCCCCAAACTGGAGACACCGATAAACTCATCTTT.

In the case of this clone: TCRdb has a much larger clone's protein, which differs at residues 5 and 6 from the translation of this DNA, likely because of a read error; what is shown is the protein translated from the DNA. At the DNA level, this CDR3 is encoded by other sequences in the same sample as well. The J gene is TRDJ1, the V gene TRDV2; 11 bases map to TRDD3. The CDR3 totals 15 residues. V trimming: 0 bases; J trimming: 9 bases; junction bases outside the gene matches: 8. Germline V gene lookup returns CDR1 GEAIGNYY and CDR2 EKD. The CDR3 spells CACDTVGDTPGELIF. The CDR3 region has the DNA TGTGCCTGTGACACCGTGGGGGATACGCCAGGGGAACTCATCTTT.

This clone occurred a few times. The TCRdb record carries a much larger clone's protein, which differs from this DNA's translation at residue 13; a read error is the likely cause, and the protein listed here is the DNA translation. The J gene is TRDJ1, the V gene TRDV2, with 9 bases aligning to TRDD3. This CDR3 region has 15 residues. Germline V gives CDR1 GEAIGNYY, CDR2 EKD. The CDR3 nucleotides read TGTGCCTGTGACACCGTGGGGGATAGGGCCGATAAACCCATCTTT. This codes for CACDTVGDRADKPIF.

This clone turned up a few times. The amino acid sequence in TCRdb belongs to a much larger clone and departs from this DNA's translation at residue 13, likely a sequencing read error; the sequence shown is translated from the DNA. This chain joins TRDV2 and TRDJ1; TRDD3 aligns across 9 bases. This CDR3 is 17 amino acids long. Germline lookup yields CDR1 GEAIGNYY and CDR2 EKD. The CDR3 DNA is TGTGCCTGTGACCCCGTACTGGGGGAGAAAATCACCGGTAAACTCATCTTT. This sequence encodes CACDPVLGEKITGKLIF.

A few counts support this clone. A far more abundant clone sits one base away, making this likely a read error. In the same sample, other DNA sequences code for this CDR3. This chain joins TRDV2 and TRDJ3, with 7 positions matching TRDD3. This CDR3 is built from 21 residues. The germline gives CDR1 GEAIGNYY, CDR2 EKD. V dropped 3 bases and J dropped 0; count of bases not matched to a gene: 16. As DNA, the CDR3 is TGTGCCTGTGACTCAGTACTTGGGGATATCAGCAGCTCCTGGGACACCCGACAGATGTTTTTC. It specifies CACDSVLGDISSSWDTRQMFF.

This clone was picked up a small number of times. This DNA's translation and the protein TCRdb lists, from a much larger clone, do not match at residue 14, likely due to a read error; the protein shown is translated from the DNA. This rearrangement joins TRDV2 to TRDJ1, with 10 bases aligning to TRDD3. This CDR3 has 18 residues. Germline trimming cut 0 bases from V and 6 bases from J; bases unmatched to any gene: 15. The germline CDR1 and CDR2 sequences are GEAIGNYY and EKD. The CDR3 loop reads CACDTVNRGIRLTNKLIF. For the CDR3, the DNA is TGTGCCTGTGACACCGTAAATAGGGGGATACGCCTTACCAATAAACTCATCTTT.

The chain recombines TRDV2 with TRDJ1, with D maybe TRDD3 (5 bases). Germline lookup yields CDR1 GEAIGNYY and CDR2 EKD. The V end lost 4 bases, the J end lost 0 bases, and 17 bases lay between the germline ends. The CDR3 has 16 residues. CDR3 protein: CACETVEGTDTDKLIF. Here the CDR3 DNA reads TGTGCCTGTGAAACCGTGGAGGGGACTGACACCGATAAACTCATCTTT.

Remarks on this clone: A far larger clone is a single base away, which makes a read error likely. This sample includes further DNA sequences coding for the same CDR3. The chain joins TRDV2 to TRDJ3; TRDD3 agrees at 11 bases. The CDR3 is made up of 19 amino acids. The germline gives CDR1 GEAIGNYY, CDR2 EKD. The CDR3 DNA reads as TGTGCCTGTGACACAGTACTGGGGGATAGCTCCTGGGACACCCGACAGATGTTCTTC. Its protein is CACDTVLGDSSWDTRQMFF.

This clone was detected a few times. A read error likely explains why the TCRdb protein, taken from a much larger clone, differs from this DNA's translation at residue 15; the protein shown is translated from the DNA. The rearrangement joins TRDV2 to TRDJ1; 8 bases map to TRDD3. This CDR3 spans 17 amino acids. Germline V gene sequence: CDR1 GEAIGNYY, CDR2 EKD. CDR3 DNA sequence: TGTGCCTGTGACACGCTGGGGGAGATCCCCCAAGCCGATAAACCCATCTTT. The encoded protein is CACDTLGEIPQADKPIF.

Turning to this clone: The TCRdb protein, from a much larger clone, departs from this DNA's translation at residue 6, likely by read error; the protein shown derives from the DNA. The chain recombines TRDV2 with TRDJ1; possibly TRDD3 for D (6 bases). The germline CDR1 and CDR2 sequences are GEAIGNYY and EKD. V was shortened by 3 bases and J by 4 bases, with 14 bases between the two germline ends. This CDR3 has 14 amino acids. DNA for the CDR3: TGTGCCTGTGACCCTCCGGGGGACAGCGATAAACTCATCTTT. Translation: CACDPPGDSDKLIF.

In its sample, this clone was seen a few times. An end of the junction does not agree with germline; a read error may underlie this. The chain joins TRAV38-2/DV8 to TRDJ2; D is unresolved. This CDR3 contains 10 residues. The V gene's germline CDR1 is TSESDYY and CDR2 QEAYKQQN. CDR3 in amino acids: CASGNTPLIF. In nucleotides, the CDR3 is TGTGCTTCAGGAAACACACCTCTTATCTTT.

This clone is termed large. Other DNA sequences in this sample translate to the same CDR3. The rearrangement joins TRDV2 to TRDJ1; 10 bases map to TRDD3. V lost 0 bases and J lost 2; bases outside the gene matches: 11. The CDR3 totals 18 residues. Per the germline V gene, CDR1 is GEAIGNYY and CDR2 is EKD. The CDR3 sequence is CACDTVNRGIRLTDKLIF. CDR3 in DNA: TGTGCCTGTGACACCGTAAATAGGGGGATACGCCTTACCGATAAACTCATCTTT.

About this clone: This DNA's translation differs at residue 4 from TCRdb's protein, which comes from a much larger clone; a read error is likely, and the protein shown is translated from the DNA. The genes are TRDV2 and TRDJ3, with 8 bases that match TRDD3. Germline-derived CDR1 and CDR2 are GEAIGNYY and EKD. Unmatched junction bases numbered 11, after V lost 5 bases and J lost 0 bases. This CDR3 has 19 amino acids. In nucleotides, the CDR3 is TGTGCCTGTGGCGTTACTGGGGGGGCCAGCTCCTGGGACACCCGACAGATGTTTTTC. Protein product: CACGVTGGASSWDTRQMFF.

Points on this clone: A single base is all that separates this from a far larger clone, so a read error is likely. Other DNA sequences in the sample encode the same CDR3. This chain connects TRDV2 to TRDJ1; 7 bases line up with TRDD3. V lost 3 bases, J lost 3 bases, and 9 bases stayed unmatched. CDR1 and CDR2 (germline): GEAIGNYY, EKD. This CDR3 is 15 amino acids long. The CDR3, as DNA: TGTGCCTGTGACGCGCTCGGGGGATCGGCCGATAAACTCATCTTT. It yields the protein CACDALGGSADKLIF.

A remark on this clone: It is likely a read error: a sequence one base away is far more abundant. This same CDR3 is encoded by further DNA sequences in the sample. The chain is built from TRDV2 and TRDJ1, with TRDD3 matching over 8 bases. CDR1 and CDR2 from the germline V gene are GEAIGNYY and EKD. CDR3 length equals 16 residues. The trim removed 3 bases at V and 4 bases at J, leaving 12 bases unmatched. This chain's CDR3 is CACDFLLGDTGDKLIF. CDR3 in DNA: TGTGCCTGTGACTTTCTACTAGGGGATACTGGCGATAAACTCATCTTT.

Ten or more counts support this clone. The protein held in TCRdb is that of a much larger clone and does not match this DNA's translation at residue 4, likely because of a read error; the protein shown is translated from the DNA. The chain carries TRDV2 and TRDJ1, with a tentative D call TRDD3 (6 bases). Per germline, CDR1 GEAIGNYY and CDR2 EKD. The V end was cut by 5 bases, the J end by 1 base, with 16 bases between. The CDR3 is 15 residues long. As DNA, the CDR3 is TGTGCCTGTGGCAAGATGGGGGCTTCCACCGATAAACTCATCTTT. This translates into CACGKMGASTDKLIF.